Below are 5 T cell receptor beta chains sequenced from a single sample in a study of shared clonotypes between healthy human individuals. TCRdb's copy holds only in-frame clones and misses some; the assay was immunoSEQ multiplex PCR. This sample has about 960,000 clones, with approximately 76% found just once. The sequenced sample consisted of memory CD4+ T cells sorted from blood. Subset given: CD45RA-negative fraction. The receptors originated from a man aged 18-30 years in good health.

V is TRBV29-1 and J is TRBJ2-7, with 7 bases lining up with TRBD2. Germline assignment: CDR1 SQVTM and CDR2 ANQGSEA. The V and J ends lost 1 base and 3 bases, in that order; junction bases with no gene match: 9. The CDR3 totals 15 residues. As DNA, the CDR3 is TGCAGCGTTGAAGCTCAGAGGGAGGGAGACTACGAGCAGTACTTC. The encoded protein is CSVEAQREGDYEQYF.

The chain has TRBV5-1 and TRBJ2-7, with D hard to call. This CDR3 has 13 residues. Trimming left V 4 bases short and J 3 bases short, with 11 bases between. Germline CDR1 and CDR2: SGHRS and YFSETQ. The CDR3 DNA reads as TGCGCCAGCAGCGTGCAAACTGGCTACGAGCAGTACTTC. Its protein product is CASSVQTGYEQYF.

This rearrangement joins TRBV5-4 to TRBJ1-2; 9 bases are a match to TRBD1. The junction had 4 bases not matched to a gene; V was cut back by 0 bases and J by 7 bases. Germline CDR1 and CDR2: SGHNT and YYREEE (reference sequence). The CDR3 covers 14 residues. The CDR3 spells CASSLGDRVGGYTF. The CDR3 DNA is TGTGCCAGCAGCTTGGGGGACAGGGTCGGTGGCTACACCTTC.

This clone was found many times. The chain couples TRBV9 to TRBJ2-7; unclear D gene. Trimming pared 0 bases from V and 3 bases from J, leaving 13 bases between. This CDR3 is 15 amino acids long. Looked up from germline, CDR1 is SGDLS and CDR2 is YYNGEE. CDR3: CASSVDVEAYYEQYF. For the CDR3, the DNA is TGTGCCAGCAGCGTAGATGTCGAAGCGTACTACGAGCAGTACTTC.

The V gene is TRBV18, the J gene TRBJ2-1, with a weak D call TRBD2 (6 bases). The CDR3 is made up of 16 amino acids. V shed 0 bases and J shed 9 bases, with 18 bases lying between them. In germline, CDR1 is KGHSH, CDR2 LQKENI. CDR3 protein: CASSPPRGPGVGEQFF. CDR3 coding DNA: TGTGCCAGCTCACCACCGAGGGGCCCGGGGGTGGGTGAGCAGTTCTTC.